Listed below are T cell receptor beta chains from one sample, sequenced in a study of T cell responses to AZD1222 COVID-19 vaccine. Clones were sequenced by immunoSEQ multiplex PCR, and TCRdb holds only the in-frame ones, with some missing. Of about 140,000 clones in the sample, 80% to 95% were seen once. This sample comprised peripheral blood, obtained 28 days after the second AZD1222 dose. The receptors were sampled from an adult who received the AZD1222 COVID-19 vaccine. CDR3s include the opening cysteine and the closing phenylalanine or tryptophan. The order of the fields is D gene, J gene, clone size, V gene, CDR3 DNA, CDR3 protein. The D gene is left open where the match is weak. Clone size, where shown, is once, few, many, or a class for clones that have expanded.

D: TRBD2
J: TRBJ2-3
size: once
V: TRBV5-1
DNA: TGCGCCAGCAGCTTTACTAGCGGGAGAGGGGCAGATACGCAGTATTTT
CDR3: CASSFTSGRGADTQYF

D: -
J: TRBJ1-2
size: -
V: TRBV6-5
DNA: TGTGCCAGCAGTTACAGGGGCGCGGGACCGAGCGGTGGCTACACCTTC
CDR3: CASSYRGAGPSGGYTF

D: -
J: TRBJ2-7
size: few
V: TRBV18
DNA: TGTGCCAGCTCACCCCCCCCCTTAGCGGACTACGAGCAGTACTTC
CDR3: CASSPPPLADYEQYF

D: TRBD2
J: TRBJ2-1
size: -
V: TRBV3-1/TRBV3-2
DNA: TGTGCCAGCAGCCAAGATTCGGCTAGCGGGATGGGGAGGTTCTTC
CDR3: CASSQDSASGMGRFF

D: -
J: TRBJ2-5
size: -
V: TRBV12-3/TRBV12-4
DNA: TGTGCCAGCAGTGTCAGGGACTCCGATTCCCAGTACTTC
CDR3: CASSVRDSDSQYF

D: -
J: TRBJ1-5
size: once
V: TRBV6-5
DNA: TGTGCCAGCAGTTACTCGACGCAGGGCGATCAGCCCCAGCATTTT
CDR3: CASSYSTQGDQPQHF

D: -
J: TRBJ1-1
size: -
V: TRBV6-1
DNA: TGTGCCAGCAGCTATAGACGAGACACTGAAGCTTTCTTT
CDR3: CASSYRRDTEAFF

D: -
J: TRBJ1-1
size: -
V: TRBV23-1
DNA: TGCGCCAGCAGTCAACCCCCTAGGGACCGGGCTGGAGGTAAAGAAGCTTTCTTT
CDR3: CASSQPPRDRAGGKEAFF

D: TRBD2
J: TRBJ2-1
size: -
V: TRBV18
DNA: TGTGCCAGCTCATCCCAAGGGACTAGCGGGAGAGGCAATGAGCAGTTCTTC
CDR3: CASSSQGTSGRGNEQFF

D: -
J: TRBJ2-1
size: -
V: TRBV7-9
DNA: TGTGCCAGCAGCCTAGGTCAGATTAACAATGAGCAGTTCTTC
CDR3: CASSLGQINNEQFF

D: TRBD2
J: TRBJ2-3
size: -
V: TRBV24-1
DNA: TGTGCCACCAGCGCAAGACAGGGGGCAAGACTAGCGGGAGGGTATACTGATACGCAGTATTTT
CDR3: CATSARQGARLAGGYTDTQYF

D: -
J: TRBJ2-7
size: -
V: TRBV19
DNA: TGTGCCAGTAGTATGTCAGCCTCCTACGAGCAGTACTTC
CDR3: CASSMSASYEQYF

D: TRBD2
J: TRBJ2-7
size: -
V: TRBV23-1
DNA: TGCGCCAGCAGTCTCGTGCCACTAGCGACCGAGCAGTACTTC
CDR3: CASSLVPLATEQYF

D: TRBD1
J: TRBJ2-7
size: few
V: TRBV10-3
DNA: TGTGCCACCCACCCCCGGGACAGGGGCTCCTACGAGCAGTACTTC
CDR3: CATHPRDRGSYEQYF

D: -
J: TRBJ1-2
size: -
V: TRBV27
DNA: TGTGCCAGCAGTTTACGGGCGGCCCCACTAAATCCCTTCCGATCGGGCTACACCTTC
CDR3: CASSLRAAPLNPFRSGYTF

D: TRBD2
J: TRBJ2-7
size: -
V: TRBV28
DNA: TGTGCCAGCAGTTTAGGGGGCGGGAGGGCCTACGAGCAGTACTTC
CDR3: CASSLGGGRAYEQYF

D: -
J: TRBJ2-7
size: -
V: TRBV5-5
DNA: TGTGCCAGCAGCTACGGACAGACTTACTACGAGCAGTACTTC
CDR3: CASSYGQTYYEQYF

D: TRBD1
J: TRBJ1-5
size: -
V: TRBV19
DNA: TGTGCCAGTAGTTACTCGGCCGGGACAGGGGGTAGGGGCAATCAGCCCCAGCATTTT
CDR3: CASSYSAGTGGRGNQPQHF

D: -
J: TRBJ2-7
size: -
V: TRBV6-2/TRBV6-3
DNA: TGTGCCAGCAGTCAGCTAGCTTACGAGCAGTACTTC
CDR3: CASSQLAYEQYF

D: TRBD1
J: TRBJ1-6
size: once
V: TRBV28
DNA: TGTGCCAGCAGTTTAGGGAGGGGGCGGACACCCCTCCACTTT
CDR3: CASSLGRGRTPLHF